One and the same sample provided the 19 T cell receptor beta chains below, sequenced in a study of Ad26.COV2.S vaccination and SARS-CoV-2 variants. Sequencing used immunoSEQ multiplex PCR; TCRdb keeps in-frame clones, though not all of them. The sample holds hundreds of thousands of clones, 90% seen once. As to treatment: roughly 20 received Ad26.COV2.S at low or high dose, single or two shots; about 5 received placebo; per-sample allocation not given. Day 63 following the first vaccine or placebo injection was when the samples were taken. This material consisted of peripheral blood, taken in a trial of Ad26.COV2.S vaccine versus placebo. The receptor source for this set is a person between 18 and 59 years old who received the Ad26.COV2.S COVID-19 vaccine or a placebo.

The chain recombines TRBV21-1 with TRBJ2-4. TRBV21-1 is noted as a pseudogene. CDR3 length: 16 residues. The CDR3 DNA reads TGTGCCAGCAGCAACCGGGGCGCGCGGGCCAAAAACATTCAGTACTTC. Translating it yields CASSNRGARAKNIQYF.

This chain joins TRBV29-1 and TRBJ1-2; 9 bases fit TRBD1. With 3 bases clipped from V and 3 bases from J, the junction kept 14 bases outside the gene matches. The germline CDR1 and CDR2 sequences are SQVTM and ANQGSEA. The CDR3 loop spans 17 amino acids. The CDR3 bases are TGCAGCGTTGAGTCCTCTTCCGGGACAGGGTACTACTATGGCTACACCTTC. Its protein product is CSVESSSGTGYYYGYTF.

This sequence joins TRBV18 and TRBJ1-1; D is possibly TRBD1 (5 bases). The CDR3 sequence is 14 residues long. Trimming took 2 bases from V and 6 from J, leaving 13 bases between them. The germline CDR1 and CDR2 sequences are KGHSH and LQKENI. CDR3 sequence (DNA): TGTGCCAGCTCACCAGAAGGGGAGTGGGCTGAAGCTTTCTTT. As protein: CASSPEGEWAEAFF.

The chain has TRBV30 and TRBJ1-6; D call uncertain. The germline V gene has CDR1 GTSNPN and CDR2 SVGIG (reference sequence). This CDR3 comprises 13 residues. Trimming took off 1 base at V and 4 bases at J, with 5 bases between the two ends. The chain's CDR3 is CAWSGGYNSPLHF. The CDR3 DNA reads as TGTGCCTGGAGTGGAGGGTATAATTCACCCCTCCACTTT.

This rearrangement joins TRBV6-1 to TRBJ2-1; TRBD1 aligns across 7 bases. Germline assignment: CDR1 MNHNS and CDR2 SASEGT. CDR3 size: 16 residues. Trimming at V came to 4 bases and at J to 4 bases, leaving 10 bases not matched to a gene. The CDR3 DNA is TGTGCCAGCAGTGTATCCGTGGGACAGAGTTACAATGAGCAGTTCTTC. Protein sequence: CASSVSVGQSYNEQFF.

V gene TRBV7-8 combines with J gene TRBJ1-2; D is uncertain. The CDR3 spans 14 residues. The V end was cut by 5 bases, the J end by 6 bases, with 16 bases between. Germline CDR1 and CDR2: SGHVS and FQNEAQ. In nucleotides, the CDR3 is TGTGCCAGCAGCCCTCCGGTCGCCAGTGATGGCTACACCTTC. It specifies CASSPPVASDGYTF. The complete variable domain, with remaining parts taken from reference TRBV7-8 and TRBJ1-2, reads GAGVSQSPRYKVAKRGQDVALRCDPISGHVSLFWYQQALGQGPEFLTYFQNEAQLDKSGLPSDRFFAERPEGSVSTLKIQRTQQEDSAVYLCASSPPVASDGYTFGSGTRLTVV.

The rearrangement joins TRBV6-5 to TRBJ2-1; 13 bases are a match to TRBD2. The V gene end was trimmed by 6 bases and the J gene end by 7 bases; junction bases not matched to a gene: 6. The CDR3 extends over 15 amino acids. Germline V CDR1 and CDR2: MNHEY, SVGAGI. CDR3 residues: CASSPTSGRTNEQFF. CDR3 sequence (DNA): TGTGCCAGCAGCCCGACTAGCGGGAGGACGAATGAGCAGTTCTTC.

This chain uses TRBV10-3 with TRBJ2-7, with 8 nucleotides matching TRBD2. The CDR3 is 15 amino acids. Germline V gene data show CDR1 as ENHRY and CDR2 as SYGVKD. The trim removed 3 bases at V and 5 bases at J, leaving 9 bases unmatched. CDR3 sequence (DNA): TGTGCCATCAGTGACAAACTAGCGGACTACGACGAGCAGTACTTC. It codes for CAISDKLADYDEQYF.

The V gene is TRBV27, the J gene TRBJ1-4, with D possibly TRBD1 on 5 matching bases. The germline V and J ends were trimmed by 5 bases and 5 bases, with 12 bases remaining between them. Germline CDR1 and CDR2: MNHEY and SMNVEV (reference sequence). The CDR3 spans 14 residues. Here the CDR3 reads CASSPGTGNEKLFF. The CDR3 nucleotides read TGTGCCAGCAGTCCCGGGACTGGGAATGAAAAACTGTTTTTT.

The chain employs TRBV28 and TRBJ1-2; 9 positions agree with TRBD1. The CDR3 is 18 amino acids. Germline CDR1 reads MDHEN; CDR2 reads SYDVKM. V trimming: 4 bases; J trimming: 6 bases; junction bases outside the gene matches: 18. The chain's CDR3 is CASSSPKLGTGSNHGYTF. In nucleotides, the CDR3 is TGTGCCAGCAGTTCTCCAAAGTTGGGGACAGGGAGTAATCATGGCTACACCTTC.

This chain joins TRBV12-3 or TRBV12-4 and TRBJ2-5; 7 bases line up with TRBD2. The CDR3 runs 13 residues. The junction had 6 bases not matched to a gene; V was cut back by 8 bases and J by 3 bases. The CDR3 is CASLAGVEETQYF. CDR3 nucleotides: TGTGCCAGCCTGGCGGGAGTTGAAGAGACCCAGTACTTC.

V gene TRBV7-2 combines with J gene TRBJ1-1; 8 bases fit TRBD1. CDR3 length: 13 residues. Germline V gene data show CDR1 as SGHTA and CDR2 as FQGNSA. After removal of 0 bases from V and 8 bases from J, the junction contained 2 bases not matched to a gene. In DNA form, the CDR3 reads TGTGCCAGCAGCTTAGCTCGGGACAGGGAAGCTTTCTTT. Its protein product is CASSLARDREAFF.

The rearrangement uses TRBV14 and TRBJ2-5; 8 nucleotides match TRBD2. The CDR3 covers 13 residues. Germline V gene lookup returns CDR1 SGHDN and CDR2 FVKESK. The J segment lost 5 bases and the V segment lost 1 base, leaving 0 bases of the junction unmatched. CDR3: CASSQGLAETQYF. CDR3 nucleotides: TGTGCCAGCAGCCAAGGACTAGCGGAGACCCAGTACTTC.

The gene calls are TRBV6-1 and TRBJ1-2; 7 bases map to TRBD1. Germline V gene lookup returns CDR1 MNHNS and CDR2 SASEGT. This CDR3 is built from 17 residues. V was pared by 6 bases and J by 4 bases, with 17 bases of the junction left unmatched. The CDR3 bases are TGTGCCAGCAGCGAAAATCAAGGACCGGGACAGATCTATGGCTACACCTTC. Translation gives CASSENQGPGQIYGYTF.

The J gene is TRBJ2-7, the V gene TRBV20-1, with 12 bases identical to TRBD2. The CDR3 is made up of 15 amino acids. Germline loops: CDR1 DFQATT, CDR2 SNEGSKA (reference sequence). Germline trimming cut 3 bases from V and 6 bases from J; bases unmatched to any gene: 9. CDR3: CSASAVTSGSGEQYF. Here the CDR3 DNA reads TGCAGTGCTAGTGCGGTGACTAGCGGGAGTGGCGAGCAGTACTTC.

CDR3 in DNA: TGTGCCAGTAGTATGAGCGGGGTGACTGAAGCTTTCTTT. Protein: CASSMSGVTEAFF. The V gene is TRBV19, the J gene TRBJ1-1; D remains ambiguous. V shed 3 bases and J shed 5 bases, with 10 bases lying between them. This CDR3 comprises 13 residues. The germline CDR1 and CDR2 sequences are LNHDA and SQIVND (reference sequence).

The chain couples TRBV11-2 to TRBJ2-7, with D unresolved. From germline, CDR1 is SGHAT and CDR2 FQNNGV. The CDR3 extends over 13 amino acids. Between the trimmed V and J ends, which lost 5 bases and 7 bases, there was a span of 15 bases. In DNA form, the CDR3 reads TGTGCCAGCAGCCTACGGGCAGAAGGGGAGCAGTACTTC. It yields the protein CASSLRAEGEQYF.

The chain links TRBV29-1 to TRBJ2-5; 8 nucleotides match TRBD2. From germline, CDR1 is SQVTM and CDR2 ANQGSEA. The ends lost 4 bases at V and 4 bases at J; junction bases unmatched: 2. This CDR3 spans 12 amino acids. The CDR3 coding sequence is TGCAGCGTTGTCGCGGGAGGAGAGACCCAGTACTTC. Amino acids: CSVVAGGETQYF.

The J gene is TRBJ2-5, the V gene TRBV4-2, with 8 bases fitting TRBD2. The CDR3 sequence is 15 residues long. After removal of 4 bases from V and 2 bases from J, the junction contained 6 bases not matched to a gene. Germline V gene lookup returns CDR1 LGHNA and CDR2 YNFKEQ. In DNA form, the CDR3 reads TGTGCCAGCAGCCGCCAGCGGGAGCCTCAAGAGACCCAGTACTTC. Its translation is CASSRQREPQETQYF.